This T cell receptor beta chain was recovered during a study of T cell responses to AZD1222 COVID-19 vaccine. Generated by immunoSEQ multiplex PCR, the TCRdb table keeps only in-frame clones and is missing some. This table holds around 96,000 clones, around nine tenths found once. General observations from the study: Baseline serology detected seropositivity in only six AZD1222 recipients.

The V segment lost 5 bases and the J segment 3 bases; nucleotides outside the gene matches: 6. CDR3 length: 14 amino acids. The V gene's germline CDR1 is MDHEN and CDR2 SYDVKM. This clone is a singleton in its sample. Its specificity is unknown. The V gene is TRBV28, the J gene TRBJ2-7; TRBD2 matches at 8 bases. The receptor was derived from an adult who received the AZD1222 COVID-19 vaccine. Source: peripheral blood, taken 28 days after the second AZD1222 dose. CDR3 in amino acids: CASSTSGRSYEQYF. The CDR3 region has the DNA TGTGCCAGCAGTACTAGCGGAAGGAGCTACGAGCAGTACTTC. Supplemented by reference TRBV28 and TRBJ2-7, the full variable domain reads DVKVTQSSRYLVKRTGEKVFLECVQDMDHENMFWYRQDPGLGLRLIYFSYDVKMKEKGDIPEGYSVSREKKERFSLILESASTNQTSMYLCASSTSGRSYEQYFGPGTRLTVT.